This TCR beta chain comes out of a study of metastatic and nonmetastatic thyroid tumors. Study-wide results and caveats: Versus benign nodules, malignant thyroid tumors reportedly had significantly higher TCR beta diversity, in blood and tumor.

Ahead of thyroid surgery, no patient had received treatment of any kind. This CDR3 has 15 residues. Germline assignment: CDR1 SGHRS and CDR2 YFSETQ. The ends lost 3 bases at V and 2 bases at J; junction bases unmatched: 3. To note about this clone: Its specificity is unknown.

TCRdb redid the clone calls on the PCR reads using MiXCR. The table has approximately 5,000 clones, about 39% seen once; the top ten hold 16%. The clonotype comes from a male donor with papillary thyroid cancer or a benign thyroid nodule (not recorded which). Some clones in this sample may be carry-over from other donors' samples. The chain recombines TRBV5-1 with TRBJ2-1; 9 nucleotides match TRBD1. The sample consisted of tumor tissue. The CDR3 sequence is CASSSGQGTYNEQFF. CDR3 nucleotide sequence: TGCGCCAGCAGCTCGGGACAGGGAACCTACAATGAGCAGTTCTTC.